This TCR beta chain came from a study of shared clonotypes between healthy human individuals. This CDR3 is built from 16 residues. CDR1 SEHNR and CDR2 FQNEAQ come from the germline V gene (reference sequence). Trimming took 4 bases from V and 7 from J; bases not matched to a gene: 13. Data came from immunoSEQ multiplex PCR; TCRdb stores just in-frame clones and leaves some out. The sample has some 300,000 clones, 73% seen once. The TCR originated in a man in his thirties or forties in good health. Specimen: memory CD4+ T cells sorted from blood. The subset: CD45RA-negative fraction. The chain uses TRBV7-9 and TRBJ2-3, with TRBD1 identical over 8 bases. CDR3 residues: CASSWDGQGEMNTQYF. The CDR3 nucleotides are TGTGCCAGCAGCTGGGACGGACAGGGTGAAATGAATACGCAGTATTTT.